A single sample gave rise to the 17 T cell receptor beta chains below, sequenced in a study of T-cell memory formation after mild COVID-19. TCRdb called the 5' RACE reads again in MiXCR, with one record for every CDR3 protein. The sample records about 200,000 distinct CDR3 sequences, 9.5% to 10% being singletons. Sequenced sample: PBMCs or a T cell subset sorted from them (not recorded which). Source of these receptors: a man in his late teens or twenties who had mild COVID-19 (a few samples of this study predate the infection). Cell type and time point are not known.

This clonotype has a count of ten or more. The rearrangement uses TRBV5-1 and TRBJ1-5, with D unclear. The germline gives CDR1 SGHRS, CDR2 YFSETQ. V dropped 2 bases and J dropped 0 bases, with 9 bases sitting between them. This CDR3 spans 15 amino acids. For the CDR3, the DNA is TGCGCCAGCAGCTTATTTCCAGATAGCAATCAGCCCCAGCATTTT. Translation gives CASSLFPDSNQPQHF.

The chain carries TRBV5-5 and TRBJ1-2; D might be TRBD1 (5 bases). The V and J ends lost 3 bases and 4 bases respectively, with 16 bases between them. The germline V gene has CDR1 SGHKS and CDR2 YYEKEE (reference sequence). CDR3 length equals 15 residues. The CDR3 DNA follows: TGTGCCAGCAGCTCCGGGACTGGATTGGGCTATGGCTACACCTTC. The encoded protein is CASSSGTGLGYGYTF.

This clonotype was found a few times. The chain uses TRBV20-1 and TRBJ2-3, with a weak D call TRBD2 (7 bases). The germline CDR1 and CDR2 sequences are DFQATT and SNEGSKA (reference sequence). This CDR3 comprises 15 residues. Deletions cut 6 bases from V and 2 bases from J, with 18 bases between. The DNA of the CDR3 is TGCAGTGCCCCCCCATTAGGGGGGGCCACAGATACGCAGTATTTT. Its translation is CSAPPLGGATDTQYF.

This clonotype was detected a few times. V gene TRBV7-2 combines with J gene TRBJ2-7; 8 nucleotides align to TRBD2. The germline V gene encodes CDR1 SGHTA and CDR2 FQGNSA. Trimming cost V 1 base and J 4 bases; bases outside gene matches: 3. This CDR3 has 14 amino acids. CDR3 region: CASSLGSGAYEQYV. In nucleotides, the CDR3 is TGTGCCAGCAGCTTAGGTAGCGGGGCGTACGAGCAGTACGTC.

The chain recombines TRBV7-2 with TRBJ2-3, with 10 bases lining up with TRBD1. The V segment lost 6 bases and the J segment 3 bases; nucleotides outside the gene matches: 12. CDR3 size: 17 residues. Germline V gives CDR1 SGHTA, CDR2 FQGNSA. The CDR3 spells CASSFPTQGQGTDTQYF. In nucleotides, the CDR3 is TGTGCCAGCAGTTTTCCAACCCAGGGACAGGGGACAGATACGCAGTATTTT.

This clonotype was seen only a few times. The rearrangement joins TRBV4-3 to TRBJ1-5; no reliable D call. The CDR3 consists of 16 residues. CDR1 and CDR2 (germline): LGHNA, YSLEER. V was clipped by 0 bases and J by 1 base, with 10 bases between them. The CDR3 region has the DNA TGCGCCAGCAGCCAAGATGGGGTCGGGAGCAATCAGCCCCAGCATTTT. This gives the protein CASSQDGVGSNQPQHF.

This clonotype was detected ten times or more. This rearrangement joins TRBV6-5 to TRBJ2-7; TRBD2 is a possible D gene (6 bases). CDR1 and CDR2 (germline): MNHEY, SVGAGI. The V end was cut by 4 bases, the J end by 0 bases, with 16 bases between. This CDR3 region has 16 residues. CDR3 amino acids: CASSWQGLRSSYEQYF. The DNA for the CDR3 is TGTGCCAGCAGTTGGCAGGGACTTAGAAGCTCCTACGAGCAGTACTTC.

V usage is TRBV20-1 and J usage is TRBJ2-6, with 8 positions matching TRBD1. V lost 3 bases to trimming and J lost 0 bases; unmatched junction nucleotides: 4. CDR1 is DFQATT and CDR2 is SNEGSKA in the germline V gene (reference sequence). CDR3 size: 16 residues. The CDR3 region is CSARGQENSGANVLTF. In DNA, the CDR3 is TGCAGTGCTAGGGGACAGGAAAACTCTGGGGCCAACGTCCTGACTTTC.

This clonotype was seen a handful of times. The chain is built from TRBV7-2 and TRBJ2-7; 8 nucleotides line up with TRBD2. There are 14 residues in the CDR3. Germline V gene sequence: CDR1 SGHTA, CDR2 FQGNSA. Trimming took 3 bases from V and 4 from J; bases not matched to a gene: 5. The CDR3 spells CASSFGRGGYEQYF. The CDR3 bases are TGTGCCAGCAGCTTCGGTCGGGGGGGGTACGAGCAGTACTTC.

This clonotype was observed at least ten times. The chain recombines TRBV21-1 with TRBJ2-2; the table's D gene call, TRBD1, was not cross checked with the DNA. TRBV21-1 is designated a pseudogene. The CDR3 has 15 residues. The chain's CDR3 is CASSLDRVNTGELFF. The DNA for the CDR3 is TGTGCCAGCAGCCTGGACAGGGTAAACACCGGGGAGCTGTTTTTT.

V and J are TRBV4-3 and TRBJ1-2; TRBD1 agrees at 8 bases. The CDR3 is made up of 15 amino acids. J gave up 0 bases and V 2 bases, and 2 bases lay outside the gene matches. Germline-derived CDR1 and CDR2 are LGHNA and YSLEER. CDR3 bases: TGCGCCAGCAGCCAAAGGACAGGGTCTAACTATGGCTACACCTTC. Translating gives CASSQRTGSNYGYTF.

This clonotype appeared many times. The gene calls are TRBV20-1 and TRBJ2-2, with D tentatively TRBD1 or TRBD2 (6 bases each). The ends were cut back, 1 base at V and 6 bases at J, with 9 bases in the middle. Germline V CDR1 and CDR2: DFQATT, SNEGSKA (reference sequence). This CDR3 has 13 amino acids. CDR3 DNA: TGCAGTGCTAGAGTTGGGGGGCCCGGGGAGCTGTTTTTT. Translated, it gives CSARVGGPGELFF.

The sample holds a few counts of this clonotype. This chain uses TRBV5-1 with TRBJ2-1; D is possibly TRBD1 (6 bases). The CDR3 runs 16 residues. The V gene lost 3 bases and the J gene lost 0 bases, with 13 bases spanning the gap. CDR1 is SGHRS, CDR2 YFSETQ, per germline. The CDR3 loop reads CASSSGGGLSYNEQFF. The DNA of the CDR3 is TGCGCCAGCAGCTCCGGTGGGGGCCTCTCCTACAATGAGCAGTTCTTC.

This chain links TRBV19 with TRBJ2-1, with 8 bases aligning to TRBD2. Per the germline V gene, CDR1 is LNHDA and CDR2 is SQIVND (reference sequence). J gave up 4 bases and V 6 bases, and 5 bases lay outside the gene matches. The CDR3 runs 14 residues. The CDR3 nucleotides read TGTGCCAGTAGGCGGAGCGGGGGTTACAATGAGCAGTTCTTC. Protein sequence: CASRRSGGYNEQFF.

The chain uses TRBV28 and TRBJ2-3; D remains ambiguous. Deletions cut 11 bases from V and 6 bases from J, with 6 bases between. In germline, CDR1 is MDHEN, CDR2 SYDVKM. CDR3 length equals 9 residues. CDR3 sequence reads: CASGDTQYF. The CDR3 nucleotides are TGTGCCTCCGGGGATACGCAGTATTTT.

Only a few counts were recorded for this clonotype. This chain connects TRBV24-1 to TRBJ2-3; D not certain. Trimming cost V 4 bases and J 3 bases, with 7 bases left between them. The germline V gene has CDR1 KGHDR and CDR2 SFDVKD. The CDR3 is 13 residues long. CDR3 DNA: TGTGCCACCAGTGACCCGACTACAGATACGCAGTATTTT. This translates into CATSDPTTDTQYF.

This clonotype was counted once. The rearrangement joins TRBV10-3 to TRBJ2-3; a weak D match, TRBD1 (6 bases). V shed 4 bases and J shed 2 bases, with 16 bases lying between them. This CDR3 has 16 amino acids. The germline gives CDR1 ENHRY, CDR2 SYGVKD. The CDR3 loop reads CAISARARGVTDTQYF. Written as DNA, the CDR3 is TGTGCCATCAGTGCCAGGGCCAGGGGCGTCACAGATACGCAGTATTTT.